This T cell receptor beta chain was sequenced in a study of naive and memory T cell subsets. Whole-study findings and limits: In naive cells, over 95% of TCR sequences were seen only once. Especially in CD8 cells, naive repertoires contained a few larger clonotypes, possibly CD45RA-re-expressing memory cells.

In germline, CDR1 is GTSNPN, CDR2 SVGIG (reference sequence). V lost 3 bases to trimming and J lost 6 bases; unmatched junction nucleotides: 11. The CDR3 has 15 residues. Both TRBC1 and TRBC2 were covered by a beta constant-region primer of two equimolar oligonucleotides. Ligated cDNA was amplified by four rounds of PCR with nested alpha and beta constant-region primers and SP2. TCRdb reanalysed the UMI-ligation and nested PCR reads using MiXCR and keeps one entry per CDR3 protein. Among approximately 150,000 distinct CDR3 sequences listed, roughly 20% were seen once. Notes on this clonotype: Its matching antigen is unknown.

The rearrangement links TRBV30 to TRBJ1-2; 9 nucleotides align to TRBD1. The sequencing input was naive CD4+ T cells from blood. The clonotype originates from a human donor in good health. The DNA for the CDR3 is TGTGCCTGGAGGACAGCCGGGACAGGGTTTCATGGCTACACCTTC. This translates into CAWRTAGTGFHGYTF.